This TCR beta chain was documented in a study of T cells in tumors after PD-1 blockade. Study in general: Some patients also took daily vismodegib 150 mg during anti-PD-1 treatment. The study's findings and limits: Blood contained approximately 40% of the tumor's TCR clonotypes.

CDR1 SNHLY and CDR2 FYNNEI come from the germline V gene. V was cut by 5 bases and J by 5 bases, with 9 bases left in between. This CDR3 is built from 12 residues. Assay: immunoSEQ multiplex PCR; the TCRdb copy retains only in-frame clones and omits some. The sample includes 34,000 or so clones, roughly 73% of them seen just once. About this clone itself: The antigen is not known. A far bigger clonotype differs at one base, so this is likely a read error.

This rearrangement joins TRBV2 to TRBJ2-5, with D possibly being TRBD1 (5 bases). This clonotype originated in a human donor with basal cell carcinoma. The sequenced sample was PBMCs, obtained after anti-PD-1 treatment. CDR3 sequence: CASSLGVETQYF. The DNA for the CDR3 is TGTGCCAGCAGTTTAGGGGTGGAGACCCAGTACTTC.